This T cell receptor (beta chain) was sequenced for a study of molecular identifiers for immune sequencing clone quantification. Background on the study: In replicates, RNA taken from about 20,000 or 100,000 naive CD8 cells was divided five ways, and four portions underwent sequencing.

Points from the study as a whole: Single-cell amounts of spiked Jurkat TCR RNA were reportedly detectable among about a million naive cells.

This clonotype occurred many times. Its antigen is as yet unknown. TCRdb recomputed calls from the PCR reads with MiXCR, one row per CDR3 protein. Of about 640,000 distinct CDR3 sequences listed, 20% are singletons. The V gene's germline CDR1 is SGHTA and CDR2 FQGNSA. The CDR3 has 16 residues. Trimming cost V 5 bases and J 0 bases; bases outside gene matches: 8. The sequenced material came from naive CD8+ T cells from blood, with Jurkat cell RNA spiked in. Subset given: FACS-sorted CD8+CD4-CCR7+CD45RA+ naive T cells. This chain uses TRBV7-2 with TRBJ2-3, with TRBD2 matching over 7 bases. This clonotype was obtained from a human donor in good health. Some libraries in this study had Jurkat cell RNA spiked in. CDR3 sequence (DNA): TGTGCCAGCAGCCCTTATAGCGGGTCAAGCACAGATACGCAGTATTTT. Translation gives CASSPYSGSSTDTQYF.